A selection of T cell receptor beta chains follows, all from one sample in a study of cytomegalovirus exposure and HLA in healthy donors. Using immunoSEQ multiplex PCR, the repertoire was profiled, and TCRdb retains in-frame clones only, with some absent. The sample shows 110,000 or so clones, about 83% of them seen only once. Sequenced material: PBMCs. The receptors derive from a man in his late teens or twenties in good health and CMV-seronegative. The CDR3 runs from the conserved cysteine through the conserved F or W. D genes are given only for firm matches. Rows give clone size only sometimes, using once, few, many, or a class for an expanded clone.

TGTGCCAGCAGCTACCCCCTCGCAGTAGCGAGATACACCGGGGAGCTGTTTTTT CASSYPLAVARYTGELFF once TRBJ2-2 NA TRBV7-9
TGTGCCAGCTCACGAGGATCTAACACTGAAGCTTTCTTT CASSRGSNTEAFF NA TRBJ1-1 NA TRBV18
TGTGCCAGCAAGATCGGACAGGGGGCGGGGGAAAAACTGTTTTTT CASKIGQGAGEKLFF NA TRBJ1-4 TRBD1 TRBV27
TGTGCCAGCAGTTACTCAAGGACAGGGACCGGGGAGCTGTTTTTT CASSYSRTGTGELFF NA TRBJ2-2 TRBD1 TRBV6-5
TGTGCCAGCAACGGTCGTAGGCAGGGAGAGCAGTACTTC CASNGRRQGEQYF few TRBJ2-7 NA TRBV27
TGTGCCAGCAGCCCCACAGGGGGCCAGCCCCAGCATTTT CASSPTGGQPQHF NA TRBJ1-5 TRBD1 TRBV19
TGTGCCAGCAGCCGCCGTTCGGGGGGGGATTCAGGCACAGATACGCAGTATTTT CASSRRSGGDSGTDTQYF NA TRBJ2-3 TRBD2 TRBV7-2
TGTGCTAGCAGCTTGGGGGGGGCCCATAGCAATGAGCAGTTCTTC CASSLGGAHSNEQFF NA TRBJ2-1 NA TRBV7-7
TGTGCCAGCAGTCCCGGGACAGGGAACTATGGCTACACCTTC CASSPGTGNYGYTF NA TRBJ1-2 TRBD1 TRBV5-6
TGTGCCAGCAGCGCTAGTCAGGCCTGGGGCGGCGAGCAGTACTTC CASSASQAWGGEQYF once TRBJ2-7 NA TRBV5-5
TGTGCCAGCTCACCAACAGCATACGAGCAGTACTTC CASSPTAYEQYF NA TRBJ2-7 NA TRBV18
TGTGCCTGGAGTGTTTTCGTGAACACTGAAGCTTTCTTT CAWSVFVNTEAFF NA TRBJ1-1 NA TRBV30
TGTGCCAGCAGCTCGAATGGACTGAACACCGGGGAGCTGTTTTTT CASSSNGLNTGELFF NA TRBJ2-2 NA TRBV5-4
TGCGCCAGCAGCTCATTACTCGCGGGAGGGCCCATCACCGGGGAGCTGTTTTTT CASSSLLAGGPITGELFF once TRBJ2-2 TRBD2 TRBV5-1
TGCGCCAGCTGTACAGGGGAGTCCCTCACAGATACGCAGTATTTT CASCTGESLTDTQYF NA TRBJ2-3 TRBD1 TRBV5-1
TGTGCCAGCAGCGTAGGGAGACAGGGGCGCCAAGAGACCCAGTACTTC CASSVGRQGRQETQYF NA TRBJ2-5 TRBD1 TRBV9
TGTGCCAGTAGTATCGACAGGGTCGGGCAGCCCCAGCATTTT CASSIDRVGQPQHF NA TRBJ1-5 TRBD1 TRBV19
TGTGCCAGCAGCAACTCGGGGGTTTTCGGAAACACCATATATTTT CASSNSGVFGNTIYF NA TRBJ1-3 NA TRBV7-9
TGCAGCGTCCGACAGGGGGCGCCGGGGTACGAGCAGTACTTC CSVRQGAPGYEQYF NA TRBJ2-7 TRBD1 TRBV29-1
TGTGCCTTTCGACCAGGGGGCCGGATCGATGAGCAGTTCTTC CAFRPGGRIDEQFF NA TRBJ2-1 TRBD1 TRBV30
TGTGCCAGCAGTGAACTAGGGCAGGGTCTCAATCAGCCCCAGCATTTT CASSELGQGLNQPQHF NA TRBJ1-5 NA TRBV6-1
TGTGCCCCAGGAGGGACAGGGACCTACGAGCAGTACTTC CAPGGTGTYEQYF NA TRBJ2-7 TRBD1 TRBV10-3
TGTGCCAGCAGCATGACCGGGACAGGGGGCAATGAGCAGTTCTTC CASSMTGTGGNEQFF NA TRBJ2-1 TRBD1 TRBV9
TGTGCCAGCAGTGGGTTTGGGACAGGGAACAATGAGCAGTTCTTC CASSGFGTGNNEQFF NA TRBJ2-1 TRBD1 TRBV6-5
TGTGCCAGCAGCTTAGGGTCGACAGGGGGCGAGGTCACCGGGGAGCTGTTTTTT CASSLGSTGGEVTGELFF medium-sized TRBJ2-2 TRBD1 TRBV7-8
TGTGCCAGCAGTACTGCAGGGACCTACGAGCAGTACTTC CASSTAGTYEQYF few TRBJ2-7 NA TRBV6-1
TGTGCCTGGAGCGGGGGGTCCCTCAATCAGCCCCAGCATTTT CAWSGGSLNQPQHF NA TRBJ1-5 NA TRBV30
TGCAGCGACCGACAGGGTTTGAACACTGAAGCTTTCTTT CSDRQGLNTEAFF NA TRBJ1-1 TRBD1 TRBV29-1
TGTGCCAGTAGTACTAGCGGGGGACCTTACGAGCAGTACTTC CASSTSGGPYEQYF NA TRBJ2-7 TRBD2 TRBV19
TGTGCCAGCAGCTTAGCCCTAGCAGCCTACAATGAGCAGTTCTTC CASSLALAAYNEQFF NA TRBJ2-1 NA TRBV13
TGTGCCAGCAGTTATTCGGTGGGAAGCGGCTCCTACGAGCAGTACTTC CASSYSVGSGSYEQYF NA TRBJ2-7 NA TRBV6-6
TGCGCCAGCAGCATGGACAGCTCTGGAAACACCATATATTTT CASSMDSSGNTIYF NA TRBJ1-3 NA TRBV5-1
TGCGCCAGCAGCTTGGTTCTGGGACAGGGATTGAATGAGCAGTTCTTC CASSLVLGQGLNEQFF NA TRBJ2-1 TRBD1 TRBV5-1
TGTGCCACCAGCGGAGCAGGGGGTTTGGGAGCTTTCTTT CATSGAGGLGAFF NA TRBJ1-1 TRBD1 TRBV15
TGCGCCAGCAGCCAAGACGGGACAGGGGTATCCTATAATTCACCCCTCCACTTT CASSQDGTGVSYNSPLHF NA TRBJ1-6 TRBD1 TRBV4-1
TGTGCCAGCAGCTTCCGCGGACAGGGGGCGCTTGGCTACACCTTC CASSFRGQGALGYTF NA TRBJ1-2 TRBD1 TRBV5-4
TGCGCCAGCAGCCCAGGGGTGGGATATGGCTACACCTTC CASSPGVGYGYTF NA TRBJ1-2 NA TRBV5-1
TGTGCCAGCAGTTGGGGACAGGGAGATCAGCCCCAGCATTTT CASSWGQGDQPQHF NA TRBJ1-5 TRBD1 TRBV6-5
TGTGCCAGCAGCTTAGCGGAGCTAGCGGGAGTTGGTAACACCGGGGAGCTGTTTTTT CASSLAELAGVGNTGELFF NA TRBJ2-2 TRBD2 TRBV7-6
TGTGCCAGTAGTCCAACGACAGGATACCAAGAGACCCAGTACTTC CASSPTTGYQETQYF NA TRBJ2-5 NA TRBV19
TGTGCCATCAGTGTGGGAGGGCTCGGTCTCTCCTACGAGCAGTACTTC CAISVGGLGLSYEQYF NA TRBJ2-7 TRBD2 TRBV10-3
TGTGCCTGGAGTCGGGACAAGGGCACAGATACGCAGTATTTT CAWSRDKGTDTQYF NA TRBJ2-3 NA TRBV30
TGTGCCAGCAGCAGCAAGACACCGGGGTCCGGCTATGGCTACACCTTC CASSSKTPGSGYGYTF NA TRBJ1-2 NA TRBV5-4
TGTGCCAGCAGCCTCGACAGAAATCAGCCCCAGCATTTT CASSLDRNQPQHF NA TRBJ1-5 NA TRBV7-2
TGTGCCAGCAGAACTAGCGGGGGAGATACGCAGTATTTT CASRTSGGDTQYF few TRBJ2-3 TRBD2 TRBV2
TGTGCCAGCAGCTTGACAGCCAACTCCTACGAGCAGTACTTC CASSLTANSYEQYF NA TRBJ2-7 NA TRBV6-6
TGTGCCAGCAGCCTATTGTCCGATACGCAGTATTTT CASSLLSDTQYF NA TRBJ2-3 NA TRBV7-9
TGTGCCAGCAGCCATCTGGGGGCGGGGGATTACAATGAGCAGTTCTTC CASSHLGAGDYNEQFF once TRBJ2-1 NA TRBV4-2
TGTGCCAGTACTAGCTCGACGAACACCGGGGAGCTGTTTTTT CASTSSTNTGELFF NA TRBJ2-2 NA TRBV19
TGTGCCAGCAGCCACGGACTAGCGGGGTGGACTGGCACAGATACGCAGTATTTT CASSHGLAGWTGTDTQYF NA TRBJ2-3 TRBD2 TRBV13
TGTGCCAGCAGCCAAGGACAGGACACCGGGGAGCTGTTTTTT CASSQGQDTGELFF NA TRBJ2-2 TRBD1 TRBV7-9
TGCAGCGTTGCCCACCTAGCGGGCAACACCGGGGAGCTGTTTTTT CSVAHLAGNTGELFF once TRBJ2-2 TRBD2 TRBV29-1
TGTGCCAGCAGCCACCCATCGAGAAGAGGGGGCACTGAAGCTTTCTTT CASSHPSRRGGTEAFF NA TRBJ1-1 NA TRBV14
TGTGTCAGAAGCCCCCGGGGAAAACTAGCGGGAGGTGCCCACAATGAGCAGTTCTTC CVRSPRGKLAGGAHNEQFF NA TRBJ2-1 NA TRBV7-5
TGTGCCAGCAGCTCGGGACAGATAGGAAATACGCAGTATTTT CASSSGQIGNTQYF NA TRBJ2-3 TRBD1 TRBV5-4
TGTGCCAGCAGTTTAACAGGGGGCGTAAACATTCAGTACTTC CASSLTGGVNIQYF NA TRBJ2-4 TRBD1 TRBV27
TGTGCCAGCAGCTTACCGCTGACTAGTCCCACAGATACGCAGTATTTT CASSLPLTSPTDTQYF NA TRBJ2-3 NA TRBV7-9
TGTGCCATCAGTGAGTCGCCAGGGGCCTCCTACGAGCAGTACTTC CAISESPGASYEQYF NA TRBJ2-7 NA TRBV10-3